The 19 T cell receptor beta chains given below trace back to one sample, sequenced in a study of T cell responses to AZD1222 COVID-19 vaccine. Sequencing used immunoSEQ multiplex PCR; TCRdb keeps in-frame clones, though not all of them. Of about 120,000 clones listed, approximately 87% are singletons. The source material was peripheral blood, sampled on day 0 of AZD1222 vaccination. These receptors were taken from an adult in good health.

The rearrangement links TRBV11-2 to TRBJ2-2; 15 nucleotides agree with TRBD2. The junction had 8 bases not matched to a gene; V was cut back by 4 bases and J by 5 bases. Germline V gene sequence: CDR1 SGHAT, CDR2 FQNNGV. The CDR3 extends over 18 amino acids. This CDR3 reads CASSWGLAGGSWTGELFF. The CDR3 DNA reads TGTGCCAGCAGCTGGGGACTAGCGGGGGGCTCATGGACCGGGGAGCTGTTTTTT.

This chain joins TRBV5-1 and TRBJ1-1, with D tentatively TRBD1 (5 bases). There are 15 residues in the CDR3. Germline-derived CDR1 and CDR2 are SGHRS and YFSETQ. V dropped 4 bases and J dropped 5 bases, with 18 bases sitting between them. The DNA of the CDR3 is TGCGCCAGCAGCCCCGTCCAAGGGGCAGGTACTGAAGCTTTCTTT. Its translation is CASSPVQGAGTEAFF.

The chain has TRBV18 and TRBJ1-1; no clear D. The CDR3 has 13 residues. The germline V gene encodes CDR1 KGHSH and CDR2 LQKENI. V shed 5 bases and J shed 0 bases, with 7 bases lying between them. The CDR3 nucleotides read TGTGCCAGCTCAACTACGCTGAACACTGAAGCTTTCTTT. Amino acid sequence: CASSTTLNTEAFF.

This clone was detected only once. At the DNA level, this CDR3 is encoded by other sequences in the same sample as well. V gene TRBV5-1 combines with J gene TRBJ2-2, with D unclear. The germline V gene encodes CDR1 SGHRS and CDR2 YFSETQ. The V gene lost 0 bases and the J gene lost 7 bases, with 7 bases spanning the gap. The CDR3 has 13 amino acids. The CDR3 spells CASSLDPSGELFF. CDR3 DNA: TGCGCCAGCAGCTTGGATCCCAGCGGGGAGCTGTTTTTT.

CDR3: CASSSRPGNTEAFF. The CDR3 region has the DNA TGTGCCAGCAGTTCCCGCCCGGGGAACACTGAAGCTTTCTTT. This chain connects TRBV27 to TRBJ1-1; no reliable D call. The V gene lost 4 bases and the J gene lost 1 base, with 10 bases spanning the gap. This CDR3 spans 14 amino acids. CDR1 MNHEY and CDR2 SMNVEV come from the germline V gene (reference sequence).

This sequence joins TRBV19 and TRBJ2-3; a possible D gene is TRBD1 (7 bases). This CDR3 is built from 16 residues. CDR1 is LNHDA, CDR2 SQIVND, per germline (reference sequence). Trimming pared 4 bases from V and 0 bases from J, leaving 14 bases between. In DNA, the CDR3 is TGTGCCAGTAGTAGGGAGACAGGGACTAGCACAGATACGCAGTATTTT. Protein product: CASSRETGTSTDTQYF.

The chain is built from TRBV7-2 and TRBJ1-5; D gene ambiguous. Germline CDR1 is SGHTA and CDR2 is FQGNSA. CDR3 length equals 15 residues. V was clipped by 1 base and J by 0 bases, with 7 bases between them. CDR3 bases: TGTGCCAGCAGCTTAGGGGCAGATAGCAATCAGCCCCAGCATTTT. It is translated as CASSLGADSNQPQHF.

The chain has TRBV11-3 and TRBJ1-1; no firm D call. CDR1 SGHNT and CDR2 YENEEA come from the germline V gene. This CDR3 has 13 amino acids. Trimming removed 5 bases from V and 1 base from J, with 8 bases in between. The CDR3 DNA follows: TGTGCCAGCAGCCCCGGACGGAACACTGAAGCTTTCTTT. This translates into CASSPGRNTEAFF. Full variable domain (rest looked up from reference TRBV11-3 and TRBJ1-1): EAGVVQSPRYKIIEKKQPVAFWCNPISGHNTLYWYLQNLGQGPELLIRYENEEAVDDSQLPKDRFSAERLKGVDSTLKIQPAELGDSAVYLCASSPGRNTEAFFGQGTRLTVV.

This clone was seen a few times. The CDR3 DNA follows: TGTGCCAGCAGCGCTGGACTAGCGGGGGTAACCATCCAGTACTTC. Translated, it gives CASSAGLAGVTIQYF. This chain links TRBV6-2 or TRBV6-3 with TRBJ2-7; 13 bases are shared with TRBD2. The CDR3 has 15 amino acids. Unmatched junction bases numbered 12, after V lost 6 bases and J lost 10 bases. The germline gives CDR1 MNHEY, CDR2 SVGEGT.

V is TRBV7-3 and J is TRBJ2-5; D call uncertain. The CDR3 totals 13 residues. Trimming left V 5 bases short and J 2 bases short, with 9 bases between. Germline CDR1 SGHTA, CDR2 FQGTGA. This chain's CDR3 is CASSRELQETQYF. CDR3 sequence (DNA): TGTGCCAGCAGCAGGGAACTACAAGAGACCCAGTACTTC.

The V and J genes are TRBV7-2 and TRBJ1-6; D uncertain. The V gene lost 1 base and the J gene lost 6 bases, with 13 bases spanning the gap. CDR1 is SGHTA, CDR2 FQGNSA, per germline. This CDR3 has 16 residues. CDR3 in amino acids: CASSLDSQISNSPLHF. CDR3 sequence (DNA): TGTGCCAGCAGCTTAGACAGCCAAATCTCTAATTCACCCCTCCACTTT.

This clone was detected only a few times. The CDR3 is CASSDNGAPEKLFF. The CDR3, as DNA: TGTGCCAGCAGTGATAATGGGGCCCCTGAAAAACTGTTTTTT. The chain recombines TRBV6-1 with TRBJ1-4; tentative D call: TRBD1 (5 bases). This CDR3 comprises 14 residues. Germline V gene sequence: CDR1 MNHNS, CDR2 SASEGT. Trimming removed 3 bases at V and 7 bases at J, with 12 bases between.

This rearrangement joins TRBV18 to TRBJ1-1, with D tentatively TRBD1 (5 bases). Germline V gives CDR1 KGHSH, CDR2 LQKENI. The CDR3 has 17 amino acids. V dropped 0 bases and J dropped 4 bases, with 18 bases sitting between them. CDR3 residues: CASSPPGTDRRVTEAFF. CDR3 in DNA: TGTGCCAGCTCACCACCCGGGACGGATCGGAGGGTCACTGAAGCTTTCTTT.

J is TRBJ2-5 and V is TRBV2; the D call may be TRBD1 or TRBD2 (6 bases each). V was trimmed by 8 bases and J by 4 bases, leaving 17 bases between them. Germline V gene data show CDR1 as SNHLY and CDR2 as FYNNEI. The CDR3 has 14 residues. CDR3 coding DNA: TGTGCCAGCGCCCACTCGGGGGCCAGAGAGACCCAGTACTTC. Residues: CASAHSGARETQYF.

The V and J genes are TRBV7-2 and TRBJ2-7; D is undetermined. Germline CDR1 and CDR2: SGHTA and FQGNSA. The V gene lost 1 base and the J gene lost 2 bases, with 9 bases spanning the gap. The CDR3 loop spans 14 amino acids. The CDR3 loop is CASSLGSQAYEQYF. DNA for the CDR3: TGTGCCAGCAGCTTAGGTTCCCAGGCCTACGAGCAGTACTTC.

This chain links TRBV12-3 or TRBV12-4 with TRBJ2-3, with D hard to call. This CDR3 has 10 amino acids. Deletions cut 7 bases from V and 6 bases from J, with 5 bases between. CDR3 DNA sequence: TGTGCCAGCATGGCGGATACGCAGTATTTT. It specifies CASMADTQYF.

This rearrangement joins TRBV5-5 to TRBJ1-5, with 9 bases lining up with TRBD1. CDR1 is SGHKS, CDR2 YYEKEE, per germline (reference sequence). This CDR3 spans 15 amino acids. V trimming: 5 bases; J trimming: 3 bases; junction bases outside the gene matches: 6. The DNA for the CDR3 is TGTGCCAGCAGTCCTACAGGGGGCTTCAATCAGCCCCAGCATTTT. Protein: CASSPTGGFNQPQHF. The full variable domain, in which reference TRBV5-5 and TRBJ1-5 provide the parts outside the CDR3, is DAGVTQSPTHLIKTRGQQVTLRCSPISGHKSVSWYQQVLGQGPQFIFQYYEKEERGRGNFPDRFSARQFPNYSSELNVNALLLGDSALYLCASSPTGGFNQPQHFGDGTRLSIL.

The genes are TRBV6-5 and TRBJ1-1; D may be TRBD1 (5 bases). The V gene's germline CDR1 is MNHEY and CDR2 SVGAGI. CDR3 size: 12 residues. The V gene lost 6 bases and the J gene lost 11 bases, with 16 bases spanning the gap. CDR3 bases: TGTGCCAGCAGCACCCACACGGGGCCGGCTTTCTTT. It codes for CASSTHTGPAFF.

The chain recombines TRBV18 with TRBJ1-2; D gene uncertain. The CDR3 consists of 16 residues. V lost 2 bases, J lost 6 bases, and 19 bases lay in between. The germline V gene has CDR1 KGHSH and CDR2 LQKENI. CDR3 in amino acids: CASSPEVNLYRDGYTF. CDR3 in DNA: TGTGCCAGCTCACCAGAAGTCAACCTTTATAGGGATGGCTACACCTTC.